The 28 T cell receptor beta chains given below trace back to one sample, sequenced in a study of blood T cell repertoires in COVID-19 (dated by TCRdb to the early 2020s). The method behind the library was the immunoSEQ multiplex PCR assay. This is the immuneACCESS table as TCRdb keeps it, with only in-frame sequences that have V and J called. A part of the clones is gone; compared with another copy, unresolved V genes explain less than half, and the rest is unexplained. This sample holds 50,000 to 65,000 clones; about 91% were observed only once. Together, the top ten hold 4.6% of the sample. Sequenced input: peripheral blood. These receptors were collected from a man over 45 with active COVID-19.

This clone was seen once. The genes are TRBV5-1 and TRBJ2-7; TRBD2 aligns across 8 bases. V trimming: 0 bases; J trimming: 7 bases; junction bases outside the gene matches: 9. This CDR3 contains 15 residues. CDR1 is SGHRS, CDR2 YFSETQ, per germline. In DNA form, the CDR3 reads TGCGCCAGCAGCTTGGACGGGAGGGCCCCCACGGAGCAGTACTTC. Residues: CASSLDGRAPTEQYF.

The V and J genes are TRBV4-2 and TRBJ2-2; 9 bases align to TRBD1. Germline loops: CDR1 LGHNA, CDR2 YNFKEQ. Trimming took 6 bases from V and 5 from J; bases not matched to a gene: 7. The CDR3 is made up of 15 amino acids. For the CDR3, the DNA is TGTGCCAGCAGGTACTCACAGGGGGCAACCGGGGAGCTGTTTTTT. As protein: CASRYSQGATGELFF.

The V gene is TRBV5-6, the J gene TRBJ1-4; 8 bases align to TRBD1. After removal of 3 bases from V and 8 bases from J, the junction contained 9 bases not matched to a gene. This CDR3 spans 15 amino acids. Germline V gene lookup returns CDR1 SGHDT and CDR2 YYEEEE. For the CDR3, the DNA is TGTGCCAGCAGCTCAACAGGGGGTTGGGGGGAAAAACTGTTTTTT. Its protein is CASSSTGGWGEKLFF.

This chain uses TRBV19 with TRBJ2-2, with D perhaps TRBD1 (6 bases). The CDR3 is made up of 14 amino acids. The germline V gene encodes CDR1 LNHDA and CDR2 SQIVND (reference sequence). Trimming removed 10 bases at V and 6 bases at J, with 18 bases between. The CDR3 sequence: CATTNRAGPGELFF. The CDR3 region has the DNA TGTGCCACGACGAACAGGGCCGGTCCCGGGGAGCTGTTTTTT. Looking up the rest from reference TRBV19 and TRBJ2-2 gives the full variable domain: DGGITQSPKYLFRKEGQNVTLSCEQNLNHDAMYWYRQDPGQGLRLIYYSQIVNDFQKGDIAEGYSVSREKKESFPLTVTSAQKNPTAFYLCATTNRAGPGELFFGEGSRLTVL.

The chain combines TRBV5-1 with TRBJ1-5, with a weak D call TRBD1 (5 bases). Germline lookup yields CDR1 SGHRS and CDR2 YFSETQ. The CDR3 is made up of 15 amino acids. V was pared by 2 bases and J by 2 bases, with 11 bases between. CDR3 amino acids: CASSFGTGGNQPQHF. The CDR3 DNA is TGCGCCAGCAGCTTTGGTACAGGTGGCAATCAGCCCCAGCATTTT.

This clone was found once. The V and J genes are TRBV2 and TRBJ2-7, with D possibly matching TRBD2 (6 bases). V gave up 4 bases and J gave up 2 bases, with 9 bases separating them. The CDR3 has 13 residues. Germline V gene lookup returns CDR1 SNHLY and CDR2 FYNNEI. The CDR3 is CASSVWGAYEQYF. DNA of the CDR3: TGTGCCAGCAGTGTGTGGGGGGCCTACGAGCAGTACTTC. The full variable domain, rest sourced from reference TRBV2 and TRBJ2-7, is EPEVTQTPSHQVTQMGQEVILRCVPISNHLYFYWYRQILGQKVEFLVSFYNNEISEKSEIFDDQFSVERPDGSNFTLKIRSTKLEDSAMYFCASSVWGAYEQYFGPGTRLTVT.

The chain employs TRBV29-1 and TRBJ1-4; possibly TRBD1 for D (6 bases). The CDR3 length is 16 residues. Trimming cost V 0 bases and J 4 bases, with 15 bases left between them. In germline, CDR1 is SQVTM, CDR2 ANQGSEA. This CDR3 is CSVEDLRGGVNEKLFF. The CDR3 nucleotides read TGCAGCGTTGAAGATCTGAGGGGGGGAGTTAATGAAAAACTGTTTTTT.

The chain joins TRBV28 to TRBJ1-6; TRBD1 agrees at 8 bases. This CDR3 contains 14 residues. Trimming cost V 10 bases and J 7 bases; bases outside gene matches: 9. Looked up from germline, CDR1 is MDHEN and CDR2 is SYDVKM. DNA of the CDR3: TGTGCCATCTGTCAGTGGACAGGGAATTCACCCCTCCACTTT. Translating gives CAICQWTGNSPLHF.

The chain employs TRBV12-3 or TRBV12-4 and TRBJ1-4, with 7 nucleotides matching TRBD1. The junction had 6 bases not matched to a gene; V was cut back by 6 bases and J by 8 bases. The CDR3 is 13 amino acids. CDR3 protein: CASSRTGSEKLFF. CDR3 DNA: TGTGCCAGCAGCCGGACAGGAAGCGAAAAACTGTTTTTT.

This rearrangement joins TRBV27 to TRBJ1-6; weak D call: TRBD1 (6 bases). This CDR3 has 16 amino acids. Looked up from germline, CDR1 is MNHEY and CDR2 is SMNVEV (reference sequence). V shed 5 bases and J shed 9 bases, with 20 bases lying between them. The chain's CDR3 is CASSRVFGGLSSPLHF. For the CDR3, the DNA is TGTGCCAGCAGTCGTGTATTTGGGGGCCTATCTTCACCCCTCCACTTT.

The chain is built from TRBV9 and TRBJ1-6; D gene unclear. The CDR3 covers 15 residues. Germline V gives CDR1 SGDLS, CDR2 YYNGEE. With 0 bases removed from V and 7 bases from J, the gap between germline ends came to 11 bases. Here the CDR3 DNA reads TGTGCCAGCAGCGTAGGAGGTAGATTGAATTCACCCCTCCACTTT. Its protein is CASSVGGRLNSPLHF.

The CDR3 region has the DNA TGTGCCAGCAGTTTAGTGGTTGGGGGACAGGGGAGGGAGACCCAGTACTTC. Translated, it gives CASSLVVGGQGRETQYF. The chain has TRBV28 and TRBJ2-5; TRBD1 agrees at 10 bases. This CDR3 comprises 17 residues. V shed 2 bases, J shed 5 bases, and the junction held 11 bases outside the gene matches. The V gene's germline CDR1 is MDHEN and CDR2 SYDVKM.

The J gene is TRBJ2-1, the V gene TRBV9; 10 positions match TRBD1. V trimming: 5 bases; J trimming: 5 bases; junction bases outside the gene matches: 4. This CDR3 comprises 14 residues. The germline gives CDR1 SGDLS, CDR2 YYNGEE. This CDR3 is CASRAGTGDNEQFF. CDR3 DNA: TGTGCCAGCAGGGCCGGGACAGGGGACAATGAGCAGTTCTTC.

CDR3 coding DNA: TGTGCCAGTAGTCCCGGACTAGCGGGGGGCCGGGATACGCAGTATTTT. This codes for CASSPGLAGGRDTQYF. This chain uses TRBV19 with TRBJ2-3, with 14 bases identical to TRBD2. Germline-derived CDR1 and CDR2 are LNHDA and SQIVND (reference sequence). This CDR3 has 16 residues. V shed 5 bases and J 6 bases; nucleotides not matched to a gene: 7.

This clone was counted once. The rearrangement joins TRBV7-9 to TRBJ2-4, with D possibly matching TRBD1 (6 bases). Germline CDR1 and CDR2: SEHNR and FQNEAQ (reference sequence). The CDR3 consists of 13 residues. V lost 6 bases and J 16 bases, leaving 22 bases between the germline ends. In DNA form, the CDR3 reads TGTGCCAGCAGTCACCCCCTACAGGGTCTCCTTTACTTC. Amino acid sequence: CASSHPLQGLLYF. Variable domain in full (rest from reference TRBV7-9 and TRBJ2-4): DTGVSQNPRHKITKRGQNVTFRCDPISEHNRLYWYRQTLGQGPEFLTYFQNEAQLEKSRLLSDRFSAERPKGSFSTLEIQRTEQGDSAMYLCASSHPLQGLLYFGAGTRLSVL.

This chain connects TRBV11-2 to TRBJ1-2; 7 bases map to TRBD1. The junction had 8 bases not matched to a gene; V was cut back by 3 bases and J by 7 bases. There are 14 residues in the CDR3. Germline-derived CDR1 and CDR2 are SGHAT and FQNNGV. The CDR3 sequence is CASSFRQGLGGYTF. CDR3 DNA: TGTGCCAGCAGCTTTCGACAGGGCCTAGGTGGCTACACCTTC.

This chain joins TRBV4-3 and TRBJ2-3, with 8 bases matching TRBD2. J lost 5 bases, V lost 5 bases, and 9 bases had no gene match. The CDR3 extends over 15 amino acids. Germline loops: CDR1 LGHNA, CDR2 YSLEER. CDR3 region: CASSETGGSRDTQYF. The CDR3 DNA sequence: TGCGCCAGCAGCGAAACGGGGGGGAGTAGAGATACGCAGTATTTT.

This clone has more than one count but fewer than ten. The chain employs TRBV27 and TRBJ1-6; D ambiguous. Germline V gene data show CDR1 as MNHEY and CDR2 as SMNVEV (reference sequence). Trimming stripped 2 bases from V and 13 bases from J, with 12 bases between. The CDR3 loop spans 13 amino acids. The CDR3 loop is CASSLRAFGPLHF. The CDR3 coding sequence is TGTGCCAGCAGTTTACGCGCCTTCGGGCCCCTCCACTTT.

This clone occurred once. The J gene is TRBJ2-1, the V gene TRBV2; 8 bases match TRBD2. The CDR3 loop spans 16 amino acids. Germline CDR1 is SNHLY and CDR2 is FYNNEI. Trimming cost V 6 bases and J 8 bases; bases outside gene matches: 15. CDR3 amino acids: CASSRLALGGIDEQFF. DNA of the CDR3: TGTGCCAGCAGCAGACTAGCGTTGGGGGGGATCGATGAGCAGTTCTTC.

The V gene is TRBV30, the J gene TRBJ2-3; 7 bases match TRBD1. This CDR3 is built from 11 residues. The germline V gene encodes CDR1 GTSNPN and CDR2 SVGIG (reference sequence). With 2 bases clipped from V and 12 bases from J, the junction kept 5 bases outside the gene matches. The CDR3 reads CAWSRRDSQYF. The CDR3 region has the DNA TGTGCCTGGAGTAGAAGGGACAGTCAGTATTTT.

The sample holds one count of this clone. The chain is built from TRBV19 and TRBJ2-1, with TRBD2 identical over 9 bases. Germline V gene data show CDR1 as LNHDA and CDR2 as SQIVND (reference sequence). This CDR3 region has 15 residues. V lost 10 bases, J lost 3 bases, and 10 bases stayed unmatched. The chain's CDR3 is CATPGGRENYNEQFF. CDR3 nucleotides: TGTGCCACCCCCGGCGGGAGGGAGAACTACAATGAGCAGTTCTTC.

The CDR3 DNA reads as TGTGCCAGCAGCTTGGTGGACAGGGATCTTTCACCCCTCCACTTT. Protein: CASSLVDRDLSPLHF. The J gene is TRBJ1-6, the V gene TRBV5-6; 8 nucleotides match TRBD1. The V gene's germline CDR1 is SGHDT and CDR2 YYEEEE. V was clipped by 0 bases and J by 9 bases; unmatched bases: 5. This CDR3 has 15 residues.

This clone was observed once. The chain joins TRBV5-1 to TRBJ1-3, with TRBD1 matching over 7 bases. CDR1 is SGHRS and CDR2 is YFSETQ in the germline V gene. This CDR3 has 15 residues. Trimming at V came to 4 bases and at J to 4 bases, leaving 8 bases not matched to a gene. The CDR3 nucleotides are TGCGCCAGCAGCGGCCAGACAGGGCTCGGAAACACCATATATTTT. This codes for CASSGQTGLGNTIYF.

The V and J genes are TRBV6-2 or TRBV6-3 and TRBJ1-1; D is uncertain. From germline, CDR1 is MNHEY and CDR2 SVGEGT. The CDR3 spans 15 residues. V was shortened by 5 bases and J by 1 base, with 14 bases between the two germline ends. CDR3 nucleotides: TGTGCCAGCAGTCTGGTCCCTCCTAGGAACACTGAAGCTTTCTTT. The encoded protein is CASSLVPPRNTEAFF.

The chain links TRBV5-5 to TRBJ2-7; 11 bases match TRBD2. V lost 5 bases and J lost 1; bases outside the gene matches: 2. Germline CDR1 and CDR2: SGHKS and YYEKEE (reference sequence). The CDR3 covers 14 residues. The CDR3 is CASRPSGRSYEQYF. In DNA form, the CDR3 reads TGTGCCAGCAGGCCTAGCGGGAGGTCCTACGAGCAGTACTTC. Filled out from reference TRBV5-5 and TRBJ2-7, the complete variable domain reads DAGVTQSPTHLIKTRGQQVTLRCSPISGHKSVSWYQQVLGQGPQFIFQYYEKEERGRGNFPDRFSARQFPNYSSELNVNALLLGDSALYLCASRPSGRSYEQYFGPGTRLTVT.

The rearrangement uses TRBV5-6 and TRBJ2-3; TRBD2 aligns across 9 bases. CDR3 size: 17 residues. J lost 2 bases, V lost 0 bases, and 7 bases had no gene match. The V gene's germline CDR1 is SGHDT and CDR2 YYEEEE. CDR3 amino acids: CASSLDASGVHTDTQYF. CDR3 sequence (DNA): TGTGCCAGCAGCTTGGATGCTAGCGGGGTGCACACAGATACGCAGTATTTT. The full variable domain, rest sourced from reference TRBV5-6 and TRBJ2-3, is DAGVTQSPTHLIKTRGQQVTLRCSPKSGHDTVSWYQQALGQGPQFIFQYYEEEERQRGNFPDRFSGHQFPNYSSELNVNALLLGDSALYLCASSLDASGVHTDTQYFGPGTRLTVL.

V and J are TRBV27 and TRBJ1-1; 8 bases are a match to TRBD1. Germline lookup yields CDR1 MNHEY and CDR2 SMNVEV (reference sequence). CDR3 length: 14 residues. With 8 bases clipped from V and 0 bases from J, the junction kept 5 bases outside the gene matches. The CDR3 here is CASGTGVMNTEAFF. CDR3 coding DNA: TGTGCCAGCGGGACAGGCGTCATGAACACTGAAGCTTTCTTT.

V usage is TRBV12-3 or TRBV12-4 and J usage is TRBJ2-5, with D possibly matching TRBD2 (5 bases). CDR3 length: 11 residues. V was clipped by 6 bases and J by 5 bases, with 7 bases between them. The CDR3 loop reads CASRRRETQYF. As DNA, the CDR3 is TGTGCCAGCAGGAGGAGGGAGACCCAGTACTTC.